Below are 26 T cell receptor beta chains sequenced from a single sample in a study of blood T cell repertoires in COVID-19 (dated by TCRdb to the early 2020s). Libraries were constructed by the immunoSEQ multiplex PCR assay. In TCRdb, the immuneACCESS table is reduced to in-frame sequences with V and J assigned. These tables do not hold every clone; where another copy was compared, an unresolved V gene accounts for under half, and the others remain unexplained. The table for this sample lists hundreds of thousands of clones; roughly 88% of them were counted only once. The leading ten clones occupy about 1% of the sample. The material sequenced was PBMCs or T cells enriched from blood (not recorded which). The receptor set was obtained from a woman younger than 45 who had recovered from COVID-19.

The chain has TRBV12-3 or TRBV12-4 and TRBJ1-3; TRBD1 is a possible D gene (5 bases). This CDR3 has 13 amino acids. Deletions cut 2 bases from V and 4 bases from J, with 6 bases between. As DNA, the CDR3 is TGTGCCAGCAGTTTAAACAGGGGAAACACCATATATTTT. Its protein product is CASSLNRGNTIYF.

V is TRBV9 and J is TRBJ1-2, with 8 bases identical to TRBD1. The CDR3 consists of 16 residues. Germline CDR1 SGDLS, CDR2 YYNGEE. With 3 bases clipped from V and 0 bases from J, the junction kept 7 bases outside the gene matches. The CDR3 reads CASSAGTGRSNYGYTF. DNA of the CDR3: TGTGCCAGCAGCGCCGGGACAGGCCGTTCTAACTATGGCTACACCTTC. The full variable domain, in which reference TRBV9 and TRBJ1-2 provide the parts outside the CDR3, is DSGVTQTPKHLITATGQRVTLRCSPRSGDLSVYWYQQSLDQGLQFLIQYYNGEERAKGNILERFSAQQFPDLHSELNLSSLELGDSALYFCASSAGTGRSNYGYTFGSGTRLTVV.

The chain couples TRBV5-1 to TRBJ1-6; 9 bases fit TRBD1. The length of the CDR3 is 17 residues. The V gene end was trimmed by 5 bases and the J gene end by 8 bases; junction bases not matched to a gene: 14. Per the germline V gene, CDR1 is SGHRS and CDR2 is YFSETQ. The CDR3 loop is CASRPPGGTGLDSPLHF. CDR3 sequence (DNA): TGCGCCAGCAGACCCCCCGGAGGGACAGGGTTAGATTCACCCCTCCACTTT.

The CDR3 nucleotides read TGTGCCAGCAGCCAAGATGGGAATTGGACTAGCTACTACGAGCAGTACTTC. It yields the protein CASSQDGNWTSYYEQYF. J is TRBJ2-7 and V is TRBV3-1 (or the pseudogene TRBV3-2); 8 bases are a match to TRBD2. J gave up 3 bases and V 0 bases, and 10 bases lay outside the gene matches. The CDR3 runs 17 residues. Germline V gene data show CDR1 as LGHDT and CDR2 as YNNKEL (reference sequence).

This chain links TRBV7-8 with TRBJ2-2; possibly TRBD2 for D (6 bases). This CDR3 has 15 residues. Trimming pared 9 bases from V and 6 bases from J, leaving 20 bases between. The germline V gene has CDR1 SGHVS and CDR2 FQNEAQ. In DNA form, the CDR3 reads TGTGCCAGTCCCTTAGCGGCCCGTGGGGCCGGGGAGCTGTTTTTT. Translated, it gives CASPLAARGAGELFF.

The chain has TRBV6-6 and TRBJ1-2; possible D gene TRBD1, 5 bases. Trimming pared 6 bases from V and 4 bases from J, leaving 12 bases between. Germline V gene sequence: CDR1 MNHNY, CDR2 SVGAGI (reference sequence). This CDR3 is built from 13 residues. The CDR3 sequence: CASSPGTTYGYTF. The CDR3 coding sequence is TGTGCCAGCAGCCCTGGGACTACCTATGGCTACACCTTC.

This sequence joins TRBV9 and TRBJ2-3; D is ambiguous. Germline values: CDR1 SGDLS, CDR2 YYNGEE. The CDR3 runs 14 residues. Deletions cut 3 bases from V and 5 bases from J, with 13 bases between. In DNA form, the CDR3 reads TGTGCCAGCAGCGAGCGCCCCGCTCTAGATACGCAGTATTTT. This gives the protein CASSERPALDTQYF.

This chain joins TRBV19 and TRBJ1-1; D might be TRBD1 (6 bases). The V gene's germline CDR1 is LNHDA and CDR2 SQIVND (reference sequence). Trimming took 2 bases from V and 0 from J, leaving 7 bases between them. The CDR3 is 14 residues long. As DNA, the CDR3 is TGTGCCAGTAGTATACAGGGGATGAACACTGAAGCTTTCTTT. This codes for CASSIQGMNTEAFF.

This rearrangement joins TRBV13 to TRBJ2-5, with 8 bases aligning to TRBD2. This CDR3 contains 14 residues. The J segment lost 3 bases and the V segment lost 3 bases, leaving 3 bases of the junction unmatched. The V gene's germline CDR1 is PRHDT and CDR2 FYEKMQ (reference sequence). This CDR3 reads CASSFGRGEETQYF. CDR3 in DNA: TGTGCCAGCAGCTTTGGGCGGGGGGAAGAGACCCAGTACTTC.

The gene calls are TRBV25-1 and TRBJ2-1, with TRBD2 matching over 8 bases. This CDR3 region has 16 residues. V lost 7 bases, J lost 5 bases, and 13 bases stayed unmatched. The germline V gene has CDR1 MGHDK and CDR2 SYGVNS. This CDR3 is CASTPLGASGHNEQFF. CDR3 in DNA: TGTGCCAGCACTCCCCTAGGGGCTAGCGGGCACAATGAGCAGTTCTTC.

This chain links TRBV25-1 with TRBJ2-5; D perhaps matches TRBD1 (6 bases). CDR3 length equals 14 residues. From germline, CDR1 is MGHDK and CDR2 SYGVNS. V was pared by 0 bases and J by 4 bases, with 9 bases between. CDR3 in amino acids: CASSEYLRGETQYF. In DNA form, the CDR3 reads TGTGCCAGCAGTGAATATCTCAGGGGAGAGACCCAGTACTTC.

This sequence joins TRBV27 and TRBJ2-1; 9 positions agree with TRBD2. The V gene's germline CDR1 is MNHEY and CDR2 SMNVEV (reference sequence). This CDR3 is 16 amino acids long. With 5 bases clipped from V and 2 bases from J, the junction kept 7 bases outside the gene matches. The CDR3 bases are TGTGCCAGCAGTATCCTTAGCGGGAGCGCCTACAATGAGCAGTTCTTC. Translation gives CASSILSGSAYNEQFF.

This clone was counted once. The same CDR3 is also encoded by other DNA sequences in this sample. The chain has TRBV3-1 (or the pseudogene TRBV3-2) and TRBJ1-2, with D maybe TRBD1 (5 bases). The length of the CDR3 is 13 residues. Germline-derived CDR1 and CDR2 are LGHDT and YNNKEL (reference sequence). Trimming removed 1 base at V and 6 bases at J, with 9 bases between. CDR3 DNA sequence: TGTGCCAGCAGCCAAGTGGGGGGGGATGGCTACACCTTC. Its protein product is CASSQVGGDGYTF.

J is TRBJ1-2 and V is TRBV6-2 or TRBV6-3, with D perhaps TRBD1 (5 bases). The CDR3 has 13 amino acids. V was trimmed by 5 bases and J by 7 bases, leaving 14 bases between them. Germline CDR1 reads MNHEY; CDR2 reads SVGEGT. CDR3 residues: CASSRRGRGGYTF. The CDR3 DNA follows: TGTGCCAGCAGTCGGCGGGGGAGAGGTGGCTACACCTTC.

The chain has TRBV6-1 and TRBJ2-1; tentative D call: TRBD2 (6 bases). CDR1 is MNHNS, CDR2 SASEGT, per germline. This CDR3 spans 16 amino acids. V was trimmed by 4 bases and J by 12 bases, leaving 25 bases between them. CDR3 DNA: TGTGCCAGCAGTGGATTTGTAGCGGTCCTACCCTCAGGGCAGTTCTTC. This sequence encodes CASSGFVAVLPSGQFF.

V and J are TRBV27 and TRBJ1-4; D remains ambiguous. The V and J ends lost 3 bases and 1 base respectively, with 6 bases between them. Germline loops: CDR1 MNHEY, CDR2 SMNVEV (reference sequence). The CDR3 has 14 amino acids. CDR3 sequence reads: CASSFRETNEKLFF. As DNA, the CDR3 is TGTGCCAGCAGTTTCCGGGAAACTAATGAAAAACTGTTTTTT.

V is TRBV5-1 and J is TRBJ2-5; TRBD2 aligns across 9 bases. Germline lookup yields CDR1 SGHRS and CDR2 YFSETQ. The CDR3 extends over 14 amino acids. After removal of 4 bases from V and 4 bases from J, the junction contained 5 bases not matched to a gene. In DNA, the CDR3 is TGCGCCAGCAGCCCCGGCGGGGGGGCAGAGACCCAGTACTTC. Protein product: CASSPGGGAETQYF.

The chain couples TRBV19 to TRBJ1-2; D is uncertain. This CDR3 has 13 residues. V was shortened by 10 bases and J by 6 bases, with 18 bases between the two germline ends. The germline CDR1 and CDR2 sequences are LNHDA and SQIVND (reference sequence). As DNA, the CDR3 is TGTGCCACCCACCCCACTGGGAGGGATGGCTACACCTTC. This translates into CATHPTGRDGYTF.

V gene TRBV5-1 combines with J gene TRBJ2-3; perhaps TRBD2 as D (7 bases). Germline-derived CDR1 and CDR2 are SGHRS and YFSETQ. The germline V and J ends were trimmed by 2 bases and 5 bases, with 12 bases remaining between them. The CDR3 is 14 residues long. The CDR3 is CASSLGGAEDTQYF. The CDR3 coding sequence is TGCGCCAGCAGCTTAGGGGGGGCGGAAGATACGCAGTATTTT.

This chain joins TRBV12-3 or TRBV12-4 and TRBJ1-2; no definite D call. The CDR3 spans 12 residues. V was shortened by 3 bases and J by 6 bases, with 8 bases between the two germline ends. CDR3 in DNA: TGTGCCAGCAGTTTCAGCGGCCATGGCTACACCTTC. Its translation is CASSFSGHGYTF.

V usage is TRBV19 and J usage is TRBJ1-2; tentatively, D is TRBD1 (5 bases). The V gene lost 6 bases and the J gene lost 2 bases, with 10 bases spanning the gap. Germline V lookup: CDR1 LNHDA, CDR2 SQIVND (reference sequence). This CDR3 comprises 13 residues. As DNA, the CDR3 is TGTGCCAGTAGACCGACAGACAACTATGGCTACACCTTC. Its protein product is CASRPTDNYGYTF. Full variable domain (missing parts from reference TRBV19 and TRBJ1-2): DGGITQSPKYLFRKEGQNVTLSCEQNLNHDAMYWYRQDPGQGLRLIYYSQIVNDFQKGDIAEGYSVSREKKESFPLTVTSAQKNPTAFYLCASRPTDNYGYTFGSGTRLTVV.

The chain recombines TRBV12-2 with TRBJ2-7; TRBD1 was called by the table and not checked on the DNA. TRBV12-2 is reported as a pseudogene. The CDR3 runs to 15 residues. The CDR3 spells CASRIGDRGAYEQYF. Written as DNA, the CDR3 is TGTGCAAGTCGCATAGGGGACAGGGGAGCCTACGAGCAGTACTTC.

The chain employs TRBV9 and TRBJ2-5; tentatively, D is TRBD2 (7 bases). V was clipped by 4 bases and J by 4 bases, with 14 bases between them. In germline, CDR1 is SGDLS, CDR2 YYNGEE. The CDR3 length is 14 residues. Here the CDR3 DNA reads TGTGCCAGCAGCTCAGGGGCTAGCGGAGAGACCCAGTACTTC. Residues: CASSSGASGETQYF.

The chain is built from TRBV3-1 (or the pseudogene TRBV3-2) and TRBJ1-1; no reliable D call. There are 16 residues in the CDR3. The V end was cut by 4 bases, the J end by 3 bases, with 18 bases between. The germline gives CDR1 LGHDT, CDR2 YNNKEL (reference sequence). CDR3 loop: CASSPEGLFRYTEAFF. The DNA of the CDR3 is TGTGCCAGCAGCCCGGAAGGACTGTTCAGGTACACTGAAGCTTTCTTT.

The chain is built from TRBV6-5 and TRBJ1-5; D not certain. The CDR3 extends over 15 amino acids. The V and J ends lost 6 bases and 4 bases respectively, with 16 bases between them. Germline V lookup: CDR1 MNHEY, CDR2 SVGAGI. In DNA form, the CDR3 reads TGTGCCAGCAGGCGGGTCCCGGATCCAAATCAGCCCCAGCATTTT. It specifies CASRRVPDPNQPQHF.

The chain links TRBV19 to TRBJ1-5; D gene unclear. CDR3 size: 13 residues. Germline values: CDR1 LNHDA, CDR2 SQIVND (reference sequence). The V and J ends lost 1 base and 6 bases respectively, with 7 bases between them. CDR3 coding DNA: TGTGCCAGTAGTATAGGATTAGCTCAGCCCCAGCATTTT. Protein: CASSIGLAQPQHF.